This T cell receptor (beta chain) was captured in a study of shared clonotypes between healthy human individuals. The wider study: Each donor's CD4 naive and CD4 memory cells filled three plates apiece, CD8 naive two, and CD8 memory one. Whole-study results and caveats: Shared clonotypes: 4.5% to 6.5% naive CD4, under 4% naive CD8, about 2.5% memory CD4, 0.4% memory CD8. Relative to their counterparts shared across all four donors, non-shared clonotypes exhibited diminished generation probabilities.

Each subset's genomic DNA was shared equally among a number of immunoSEQ plates. The protocol was immunoSEQ multiplex PCR, while the TCRdb copy is restricted to in-frame clones and leaves out a portion. The table shows roughly 590,000 clones, with roughly 96% occurring only once. CD45RO-negative CD8 cells positively selected for CCR7 made up the naive population, which excluded terminally differentiated effector memory CD45RA+ cells. To note about this clone: The target antigen is unknown.

The CDR3 loop spans 15 amino acids. The germline V gene encodes CDR1 LNHNV and CDR2 YYDKDF (reference sequence). The germline V and J ends were trimmed by 3 bases and 3 bases, with 12 bases remaining between them. The sequencing input was naive CD8+ T cells sorted from blood. The chain is built from TRBV15 and TRBJ1-3, with D unresolved. The clonotype was recovered from a woman aged 30 to 39 in good health. The CDR3 protein is CATSSVEWGGNTIYF. CDR3 nucleotide sequence: TGTGCCACCAGCAGTGTCGAGTGGGGTGGAAACACCATATATTTT.